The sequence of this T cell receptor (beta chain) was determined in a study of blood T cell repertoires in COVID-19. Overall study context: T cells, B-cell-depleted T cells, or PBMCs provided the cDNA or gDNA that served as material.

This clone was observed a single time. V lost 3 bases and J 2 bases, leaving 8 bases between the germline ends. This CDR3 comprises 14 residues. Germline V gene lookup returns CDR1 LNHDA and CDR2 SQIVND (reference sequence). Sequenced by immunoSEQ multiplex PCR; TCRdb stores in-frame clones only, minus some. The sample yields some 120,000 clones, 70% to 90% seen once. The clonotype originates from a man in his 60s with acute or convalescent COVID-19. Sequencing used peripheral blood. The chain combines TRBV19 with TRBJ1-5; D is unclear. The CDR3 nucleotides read TGTGCCAGTAGTATTCAGGTGGGCAATCAGCCCCAGCATTTT. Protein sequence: CASSIQVGNQPQHF.